A single TCR beta chain is shown here with its context. This specimen comes from a study of blood T cell repertoires in COVID-19. For the study at large: COVID-19 samples collected from the United States, Italy and Spain covered acute and convalescent phases.

Seattle patient enrollment occurred during active infection, with longitudinal follow-up thereafter. The assay was immunoSEQ multiplex PCR, and TCRdb's table has in-frame clones only and misses some. This table holds 140,000 or so clones, roughly 83% found once. The CDR3 has 19 amino acids. V lost 4 bases to trimming and J lost 9 bases, with 35 bases between them. In germline, CDR1 is SGHDT, CDR2 YYEEEE. The TCR comes from a woman aged 70-85 years with COVID-19, enrolled during active disease. This chain links TRBV5-6 with TRBJ2-7, with D maybe TRBD2 (6 bases). What was sequenced was peripheral blood. CDR3 nucleotides: TGTGCCAGCAGCGGCGCCGGGGGTCTTGGCAAGAAAATAACCGCTGGGCAGTACTTC. Its translation: CASSGAGGLGKKITAGQYF.